This entry lists 10 T cell receptor beta chains sequenced from one sample in a study of shared T cell receptors in the human thymus. Method: immunoSEQ multiplex PCR; TCRdb's copy keeps in-frame clones and lacks some. There are about 730,000 clones in the sample; roughly 88% occur only once, and roughly 0.01% lies in the top ten. The data also belong to a second study, concerning human thymus T cells.

The source material was thymocytes. The receptor source for this set is a girl under three years old with a congenital heart defect.

The rearrangement links TRBV27 to TRBJ1-2; D is perhaps TRBD1 (6 bases). The CDR3 is 13 residues long. Trimming left V 4 bases short and J 7 bases short, with 13 bases between. The germline V gene has CDR1 MNHEY and CDR2 SMNVEV (reference sequence). The CDR3 loop is CASSSRQVIGYTF. The CDR3 bases are TGTGCCAGCAGTTCCCGACAGGTCATTGGCTACACCTTC.

V and J are TRBV14 and TRBJ2-3; D is unresolved. There are 18 residues in the CDR3. Germline V gives CDR1 SGHDN, CDR2 FVKESK. V was pared by 0 bases and J by 2 bases, with 18 bases between. CDR3 DNA: TGTGCCAGCAGCCAAGACAGTAGTAAACAGCTACTCACAGATACGCAGTATTTT. Its translation: CASSQDSSKQLLTDTQYF.

This sequence joins TRBV5-1 and TRBJ2-5, with D possibly TRBD2 on 6 matching bases. Deletions cut 3 bases from V and 7 bases from J, with 22 bases between. Germline V gene sequence: CDR1 SGHRS, CDR2 YFSETQ. The CDR3 sequence is 16 residues long. The CDR3 is CASSCPMGVREATQYF. Here the CDR3 DNA reads TGCGCCAGCAGCTGCCCCATGGGTGTCAGGGAGGCGACCCAGTACTTC.

The chain carries TRBV6-1 and TRBJ2-7; the D gene is possibly TRBD1 (6 bases). Trimming took off 5 bases at V and 1 base at J, with 15 bases between the two ends. In germline, CDR1 is MNHNS, CDR2 SASEGT. The CDR3 extends over 15 amino acids. CDR3 nucleotide sequence: TGTGCCAGCAGTATAACAGGGAGTTGGTCCTACGAGCAGTACTTC. It specifies CASSITGSWSYEQYF.

The V gene is TRBV7-6, the J gene TRBJ1-2; D may be TRBD1 (5 bases). V lost 5 bases, J lost 4 bases, and 11 bases lay in between. CDR3 length: 13 amino acids. CDR1 is SGHVS and CDR2 is FNYEAQ in the germline V gene. CDR3 sequence: CASSQDSFYGYTF. CDR3 nucleotide sequence: TGTGCCAGCAGCCAAGACAGCTTCTATGGCTACACCTTC.

The chain links TRBV11-2 to TRBJ1-2; TRBD1 might be the D (5 bases). Trimming pared 4 bases from V and 0 bases from J, leaving 21 bases between. This CDR3 contains 18 residues. Germline CDR1 reads SGHAT; CDR2 reads FQNNGV. The chain's CDR3 is CASSSTWGDGQANYGYTF. In DNA, the CDR3 is TGTGCCAGCAGCTCCACCTGGGGGGACGGGCAAGCTAACTATGGCTACACCTTC.

The V gene is TRBV2, the J gene TRBJ2-7; D call uncertain. The CDR3 is made up of 13 amino acids. Germline-derived CDR1 and CDR2 are SNHLY and FYNNEI. The germline V and J ends were trimmed by 3 bases and 2 bases, with 8 bases remaining between them. The CDR3 DNA reads as TGTGCCAGCAGTGACTACAGAGCCTACGAGCAGTACTTC. Translation gives CASSDYRAYEQYF.

The chain has TRBV27 and TRBJ2-7; 7 bases line up with TRBD1. V shed 3 bases and J 6 bases; nucleotides not matched to a gene: 11. Germline V gene data show CDR1 as MNHEY and CDR2 as SMNVEV (reference sequence). The CDR3 is 15 amino acids. The CDR3 loop is CASSFRGQFSPEQYF. CDR3 nucleotide sequence: TGTGCCAGCAGTTTTCGGGGACAGTTTTCTCCCGAGCAGTACTTC.

CDR3 in DNA: TGTGCCAGCAGCGTATGTTCCTCGAGGGCCCAAGAGACCCAGTACTTC. Its translation: CASSVCSSRAQETQYF. The chain uses TRBV9 and TRBJ2-5, with a weak D call TRBD2 (5 bases). The CDR3 totals 16 residues. Trimming cost V 1 base and J 1 base, with 14 bases left between them. Per the germline V gene, CDR1 is SGDLS and CDR2 is YYNGEE.

This chain uses TRBV19 with TRBJ1-1, with a weak D call TRBD1 (5 bases). Trimming left V 0 bases short and J 7 bases short, with 18 bases between. Germline CDR1 and CDR2: LNHDA and SQIVND (reference sequence). The CDR3 extends over 16 amino acids. The CDR3 reads CASSIDFERGVGEAFF. Written as DNA, the CDR3 is TGTGCCAGTAGTATAGATTTCGAACGGGGGGTAGGTGAAGCTTTCTTT. The full variable domain, its missing parts supplied by reference TRBV19 and TRBJ1-1, is DGGITQSPKYLFRKEGQNVTLSCEQNLNHDAMYWYRQDPGQGLRLIYYSQIVNDFQKGDIAEGYSVSREKKESFPLTVTSAQKNPTAFYLCASSIDFERGVGEAFFGQGTRLTVV.